This TCR beta chain was obtained from a study of Graves' ophthalmopathy and Graves' hyperthyroidism. Study details: In this cohort's terms, stable hyperthyroidism meant no ophthalmopathy by 18 months of follow-up. Study-wide points: Its predictions of ophthalmopathy progression gave the model 60% to 71% sensitivity and about 78% specificity. Among thyroid clonotypes expanded above 0.001 frequency, most also appeared in blood.

RNA transcripts were the template, and TCR beta CDR3 regions were amplified from them. The authors performed first-round RT-PCR with HTBI primers and then a second-round multiplex PCR. TCRdb reprocessed the multiplex PCR reads with MiXCR, giving one entry per CDR3 protein. This sample carries 500,000 to 600,000 distinct CDR3 sequences, less than 40% of them seen once, and the ten largest clones take roughly 4%. This CDR3 has 15 amino acids. In germline, CDR1 is MNHEY, CDR2 SMNVEV (reference sequence). The germline V and J ends were trimmed by 1 base and 7 bases, with 11 bases remaining between them. On this clonotype itself: Its target is not known.

The chain is built from TRBV27 and TRBJ1-6; D is possibly TRBD1 (5 bases). The sequence was obtained from an adult man with Graves' hyperthyroidism. Input material: peripheral blood or thyroid tissue (not recorded which). The DNA for the CDR3 is TGTGCCAGCAGTTTATGGGGGGGGGGAAATTCACCCCTCCACTTT. The encoded protein is CASSLWGGGNSPLHF.